Following are 3 T cell receptor beta chains from one sample sequenced in a study of T cell repertoires in cytomegalovirus infection. MiXCR, applied by TCRdb to the reads, yields one record per CDR3 protein. The sample contains around 740,000 distinct CDR3 sequences, 35% of which appear only once. The source material was PBMCs. The receptors derive from a human donor in good health (CMV status not recorded). Some clones in this sample may be carry-over from other donors' samples.

This clonotype was observed at least ten times. The chain carries TRBV28 and TRBJ2-5; no definite D call. The V end was cut by 10 bases, the J end by 4 bases, with 13 bases between. This CDR3 comprises 12 residues. CDR1 MDHEN and CDR2 SYDVKM come from the germline V gene. The CDR3 DNA reads TGTGCCACCAGGCGTGCAGGAGAGACCCAGTACTTC. It yields the protein CATRRAGETQYF.

The chain carries TRBV6-1 and TRBJ2-1; D remains unclear. The CDR3 is 14 residues long. Deletions cut 4 bases from V and 1 base from J, with 8 bases between. CDR1 and CDR2 from the germline V gene are MNHNS and SASEGT. CDR3 in DNA: TGTGCCAGCAGTGCCTTGGCGTCCTACAATGAGCAGTTCTTC. This sequence encodes CASSALASYNEQFF.

This clonotype has just a few counts. V is TRBV11-1 and J is TRBJ2-7; TRBD1 is a possible D gene (6 bases). V was clipped by 1 base and J by 6 bases, with 16 bases between them. In germline, CDR1 is SGHAT, CDR2 FQDESV (reference sequence). This CDR3 has 15 amino acids. The CDR3 sequence is CASSLDGRQGGEQYF. The CDR3 nucleotides are TGTGCCAGCAGCTTAGATGGGCGCCAAGGGGGCGAGCAGTACTTC.